The next 6 T cell receptor beta chains were all read from a single sample in a study of control samples from healthy donors and cancer patients. The data were produced by immunoSEQ multiplex PCR, yet TCRdb's version contains in-frame clones alone and is incomplete. The sample has about 55,000 clones, about 96% seen once. Sample: blood. The source is a woman aged 18-29 years in good health.

The CDR3 DNA reads TGTGCCAGCAGCGTAGGGGAGGGGGGCCGCTACACCTTC. Its protein is CASSVGEGGRYTF. This rearrangement joins TRBV9 to TRBJ1-2; D is possibly TRBD1 (6 bases). Germline CDR1 reads SGDLS; CDR2 reads YYNGEE. V lost 0 bases and J lost 9, with 12 bases in between. The CDR3 has 13 residues.

This chain's CDR3 is CASRHRDSLHF. The DNA for the CDR3 is TGTGCCAGCAGACACCGGGACAGCCTCCACTTT. The rearrangement joins TRBV28 to TRBJ1-6, with 7 positions matching TRBD1. The V gene end was trimmed by 6 bases and the J gene end by 15 bases; junction bases not matched to a gene: 5. The CDR3 is 11 amino acids. The germline gives CDR1 MDHEN, CDR2 SYDVKM.

This chain joins TRBV19 and TRBJ1-1; the D gene is possibly TRBD1 (6 bases). V lost 6 bases and J 1 base, leaving 6 bases between the germline ends. The length of the CDR3 is 12 residues. Per the germline V gene, CDR1 is LNHDA and CDR2 is SQIVND (reference sequence). CDR3 in DNA: TGTGCCAGTAGCAGGGGGAACACTGAAGCTTTCTTT. Encoded protein: CASSRGNTEAFF.

J is TRBJ2-2 and V is TRBV27, with a weak D call TRBD1 (6 bases). V was cut by 7 bases and J by 2 bases, with 17 bases left in between. The CDR3 covers 16 residues. Germline loops: CDR1 MNHEY, CDR2 SMNVEV (reference sequence). CDR3 nucleotide sequence: TGTGCCAGCAAGCTCCCGGGACACGGTAACACCGGGGAGCTGTTTTTT. Its protein product is CASKLPGHGNTGELFF.

The rearrangement links TRBV4-1 to TRBJ2-4, with a weak D call TRBD1 (5 bases). The V and J ends lost 4 bases and 0 bases respectively, with 16 bases between them. This CDR3 spans 17 amino acids. CDR1 is MGHRA and CDR2 is YSYEKL in the germline V gene. The CDR3 protein is CASSLGKTALAKNIQYF. DNA of the CDR3: TGCGCCAGCAGCCTTGGTAAGACAGCATTAGCCAAAAACATTCAGTACTTC.

The chain couples TRBV21-1 to TRBJ2-7; the D call of TRBD2 is as the table states it, not checked on the DNA. TRBV21-1 is shown as a pseudogene. The CDR3 totals 14 residues. In DNA, the CDR3 is TGTGCCAGCAGGGGGCGGGGACGGAACTACGAGCAGTACTTC. Its translation is CASRGRGRNYEQYF.